The rows below give T cell receptor beta chains drawn from one sample of a study of T cells in Graves' hyperthyroidism and ophthalmopathy. TCRdb re-called the multiplex PCR reads through MiXCR, storing one row per CDR3 protein. The sample lists fewer than 650,000 distinct CDR3 sequences, approximately 15% seen once, with less than 9% in the top ten. Source material: blood. These receptors all come from a woman in her late teens or twenties with Graves' ophthalmopathy. Both conserved end residues are part of each CDR3. D genes are given only for firm matches. Not all rows give a size; the values are once, few, many and, for expanded clones, a class.

CASSIGDFEQFF | TGTGCCAGTAGTATCGGCGATTTTGAGCAGTTCTTC | NA | NA | TRBJ2-1 | TRBV19
CASSGIPRGSSGYTF | TGTGCCAGTAGCGGGATACCCAGGGGAAGCAGTGGCTACACCTTC | NA | many | TRBJ1-2 | TRBV19
CASSKTGGTSGSTDTQYF | TGTGCCAGCAGCAAGACCGGAGGGACTAGCGGGAGCACAGATACGCAGTATTTT | TRBD2 | NA | TRBJ2-3 | TRBV12-3/TRBV12-4
CASSLYFGGAGSYEQYF | TGTGCCAGCAGTTTATATTTCGGTGGGGCAGGATCCTACGAGCAGTACTTC | NA | many | TRBJ2-7 | TRBV28
CASSSRQGWTEAFF | TGTGCCAGCAGTTCAAGACAGGGTTGGACCGAAGCTTTCTTT | TRBD1 | many | TRBJ1-1 | TRBV27
CASSLHAPDRENEKLFF | TGTGCCAGCAGTTTACATGCCCCGGACAGGGAAAATGAAAAACTGTTTTTT | TRBD1 | many | TRBJ1-4 | TRBV28
CASSLQGTANSYNEQFF | TGTGCCAGCAGTCTCCAGGGGACGGCAAACTCCTACAATGAGCAGTTCTTC | NA | many | TRBJ2-1 | TRBV27
CASSEAGTMGNQPQHF | TGTGCCAGCAGTGAAGCGGGGACTATGGGAAATCAGCCCCAGCATTTT | NA | NA | TRBJ1-5 | TRBV2
CASSQEGGTGGYTF | TGCGCCAGCAGCCAAGAGGGTGGGACAGGGGGCTACACCTTC | TRBD1 | many | TRBJ1-2 | TRBV4-3
CATSKHGTGSTDTQYF | TGTGCCACCAGTAAACACGGGACAGGAAGCACAGATACGCAGTATTTT | TRBD1 | many | TRBJ2-3 | TRBV24-1
CAWSGDSNQPQHF | TGTGCCTGGAGTGGGGATAGCAATCAGCCCCAGCATTTT | NA | NA | TRBJ1-5 | TRBV30
CATIRGTSGQNTNNEQFF | TGTGCCACAATTAGGGGTACTAGCGGGCAAAATACCAACAATGAGCAGTTCTTC | TRBD2 | NA | TRBJ2-1 | TRBV19
CASSPLWAATNTEAFF | TGTGCCAGCAGCCCCCTTTGGGCAGCGACGAACACTGAAGCTTTCTTT | NA | many | TRBJ1-1 | TRBV7-8
CASRVDATNEKLFF | TGTGCCAGCAGGGTCGATGCAACTAATGAAAAACTGTTTTTT | NA | many | TRBJ1-4 | TRBV2
CASSFYGLARDNEQFF | TGCGCCAGCAGCTTCTATGGACTAGCGAGGGACAATGAGCAGTTCTTC | TRBD2 | many | TRBJ2-1 | TRBV5-1
CSARGGGGSTDTQYF | TGCAGTGCTCGCGGCGGCGGAGGGAGCACAGATACGCAGTATTTT | NA | many | TRBJ2-3 | TRBV20-1
CASSLTPGNSPLHF | TGTGCCAGCAGCTTAACGCCCGGGAACTCACCCCTCCACTTT | NA | few | TRBJ1-6 | TRBV7-3
CASSPDRGLAGDGGELFF | TGTGCCAGCAGCCCGGACAGGGGGCTAGCGGGAGATGGCGGGGAGCTGTTTTTT | NA | many | TRBJ2-2 | TRBV3-1
CASKKREKGAKNIQYF | TGTGCCAGCAAGAAGCGGGAGAAGGGAGCCAAAAACATTCAGTACTTC | TRBD2 | once | TRBJ2-4 | TRBV6-4
CASKRWSGGHNQPQHF | TGTGCCAGTAAACGGTGGTCGGGGGGTCACAATCAGCCCCAGCATTTT | NA | many | TRBJ1-5 | TRBV19
CASSQVPLGYEQYF | TGTGCCAGCAGCCAAGTACCCCTGGGATACGAGCAGTACTTC | NA | many | TRBJ2-7 | TRBV3-1
CASSWTPRTAGHEQYF | TGTGCCAGCAGCTGGACTCCCCGGACAGCCGGTCACGAGCAGTACTTC | NA | NA | TRBJ2-7 | TRBV7-2
CASSQERENYGYTF | TGTGCCAGCAGCCAAGAACGGGAAAACTATGGCTACACCTTC | NA | few | TRBJ1-2 | TRBV14
CASSAFGGPLNEKLFF | TGTGCCAGCAGTGCCTTCGGGGGACCCCTTAATGAAAAACTGTTTTTT | NA | NA | TRBJ1-4 | TRBV28
CASSPRETQYF | TGTGCCAGCAGCCCCAGGGAGACCCAGTACTTC | NA | many | TRBJ2-5 | TRBV12-3/TRBV12-4
CASRHTTGGAIAEAFF | TGTGCCAGCAGACATACAACAGGGGGTGCCATTGCTGAAGCTTTCTTT | TRBD1 | few | TRBJ1-1 | TRBV12-3/TRBV12-4
CSARDQILAEQETQYF | TGCAGTGCTAGAGATCAGATACTAGCGGAGCAAGAGACCCAGTACTTC | TRBD2 | many | TRBJ2-5 | TRBV20-1
CAWSGPDQETQYF | TGTGCCTGGAGTGGCCCAGACCAGGAGACCCAGTACTTC | NA | many | TRBJ2-5 | TRBV30
CASSYSSGSGGYEQYF | TGTGCCAGCAGTTACTCGAGTGGTAGCGGGGGCTACGAGCAGTACTTC | TRBD2 | many | TRBJ2-7 | TRBV6-2/TRBV6-3
CSARATRVGGTEAFF | TGCAGTGCTAGAGCGACCAGGGTGGGTGGAACTGAAGCTTTCTTT | NA | many | TRBJ1-1 | TRBV20-1
CASSRRTSGSADTQYF | TGTGCCAGCAGCCGCCGGACTAGCGGGAGTGCAGATACGCAGTATTTT | TRBD2 | NA | TRBJ2-3 | TRBV5-6
CASSYYPPGGRGADTQYF | TGTGCCAGCAGTTACTATCCTCCTGGCGGGAGGGGAGCAGATACGCAGTATTTT | TRBD2 | few | TRBJ2-3 | TRBV6-5
CASRLAGGPHEQYF | TGTGCCAGCAGACTAGCGGGAGGGCCCCACGAGCAGTACTTC | TRBD2 | NA | TRBJ2-7 | TRBV7-9
CASKSSGGQETQYF | TGTGCCAGCAAGAGCTCGGGGGGGCAAGAGACCCAGTACTTC | TRBD2 | many | TRBJ2-5 | TRBV28
CASRGAGGGTDTQYF | TGTGCCAGCAGGGGGGCGGGAGGCGGCACAGATACGCAGTATTTT | TRBD2 | NA | TRBJ2-3 | TRBV2
CASSPPGTGAPYNEQFF | TGTGCCAGCTCACCACCGGGAACAGGGGCGCCCTACAATGAGCAGTTCTTC | TRBD1 | few | TRBJ2-1 | TRBV18
CSARPGQGAARYYGYTF | TGCAGTGCTAGACCGGGACAGGGGGCCGCAAGGTACTATGGCTACACCTTC | TRBD1 | many | TRBJ1-2 | TRBV20-1
CASSYLGTSGRAAVNEQFF | TGTGCCAGCAGTTACCTTGGGACTAGCGGGAGGGCAGCCGTCAATGAGCAGTTCTTC | TRBD2 | NA | TRBJ2-1 | TRBV6-2/TRBV6-3
CAIGPTGELFF | TGTGCCATCGGTCCCACCGGGGAGCTGTTTTTT | NA | many | TRBJ2-2 | TRBV10-3
CASSVAAGGPGETQYF | TGTGCCAGCAGCGTAGCGGCGGGAGGGCCTGGGGAGACCCAGTACTTC | TRBD2 | many | TRBJ2-5 | TRBV9
CASSRTSGRAGANVLTF | TGTGCCAGTAGCAGGACTAGCGGGAGAGCTGGGGCCAACGTCCTGACTTTC | TRBD2 | NA | TRBJ2-6 | TRBV19
CASSQAQGDEQYF | TGTGCCAGCAGCCAAGCCCAGGGGGACGAGCAGTACTTC | TRBD1 | few | TRBJ2-7 | TRBV3-1
CASSLRVEDGYTF | TGTGCCAGCAGCTTAAGGGTGGAGGATGGCTACACCTTC | NA | many | TRBJ1-2 | TRBV7-2
CASSYRDRGNEQYF | TGTGCCAGTAGTTACCGGGACAGGGGAAACGAGCAGTACTTC | TRBD1 | NA | TRBJ2-7 | TRBV19
CASSQGRAPTDTQYF | TGTGCCAGCAGCCAAGGGAGGGCCCCCACAGATACGCAGTATTTT | NA | many | TRBJ2-3 | TRBV3-1
CASSISTGTYEQYF | TGCGCCAGCAGCATATCGACAGGGACCTACGAGCAGTACTTC | TRBD1 | many | TRBJ2-7 | TRBV5-1
CASSQQETQYF | TGTGCCAGCAGCCAACAAGAGACCCAGTACTTC | NA | many | TRBJ2-5 | TRBV7-9
CASSQEGGVHSYEQYF | TGTGCCAGCAGCCAAGAAGGAGGGGTCCACTCCTACGAGCAGTACTTC | NA | many | TRBJ2-7 | TRBV3-1
CASRQGTGRGGNQPQHF | TGTGCCAGCAGGCAGGGGACAGGGAGAGGGGGCAATCAGCCCCAGCATTTT | TRBD1 | NA | TRBJ1-5 | TRBV27
CAISEGALDQPQHF | TGTGCCATCAGTGAGGGGGCGCTGGATCAGCCCCAGCATTTT | TRBD1 | NA | TRBJ1-5 | TRBV2
CASSLRGQPNTEAFF | TGTGCCAGCAGCCTACGGGGCCAACCGAACACTGAAGCTTTCTTT | NA | few | TRBJ1-1 | TRBV7-2
CASSLGANYEQYF | TGTGCCAGCAGCTTAGGGGCAAACTACGAGCAGTACTTC | NA | many | TRBJ2-7 | TRBV7-9
CASSLAHTDTQYF | TGTGCCAGCAGCTTAGCCCACACAGATACGCAGTATTTT | NA | many | TRBJ2-3 | TRBV7-2
CASSERGTGNSPLHF | TGTGCCAGCAGTGAAAGGGGGACAGGGAATTCACCCCTCCACTTT | TRBD1 | many | TRBJ1-6 | TRBV6-1
CASSPFGRALGNEQFF | TGTGCCAGCAGTCCTTTTGGAAGGGCCTTGGGCAATGAGCAGTTCTTC | NA | many | TRBJ2-1 | TRBV28
CASSSPGKGARYTEAFF | TGTGCCAGCAGTTCCCCAGGAAAGGGGGCGAGATACACTGAAGCTTTCTTT | TRBD1 | NA | TRBJ1-1 | TRBV7-9
CASRTTVSDRGYNQPQHF | TGTGCCAGCAGAACTACAGTTTCGGACAGGGGGTACAATCAGCCCCAGCATTTT | TRBD1 | NA | TRBJ1-5 | TRBV6-2/TRBV6-3
CASSEVSGRYYEQYF | TGTGCCAGCAGTGAGGTTAGCGGGAGGTACTACGAGCAGTACTTC | TRBD2 | many | TRBJ2-7 | TRBV6-1